This TCR beta chain comes out of a study of T cell responses to AZD1222 COVID-19 vaccine. The repertoire was sequenced with immunoSEQ multiplex PCR; TCRdb's copy has only in-frame clones and lacks some. The sample consists of 150,000 to 200,000 clones, about nine tenths of them appearing once. The CDR3 loop spans 15 amino acids. The V gene's germline CDR1 is MNHNS and CDR2 SASEGT. After removal of 3 bases from V and 10 bases from J, the junction contained 8 bases not matched to a gene. Here the sequenced sample was peripheral blood, taken 28 days after the second AZD1222 dose. This chain uses TRBV6-1 with TRBJ2-1; 11 bases are a match to TRBD1. This TCR was recovered from an adult who received the AZD1222 COVID-19 vaccine. The CDR3 sequence is CASSDPGTGGEEQFF. In DNA, the CDR3 is TGTGCCAGCAGTGACCCCGGGACAGGGGGAGAAGAGCAGTTCTTC.